Listed below are T cell receptor beta chains from one sample, sequenced in a study of cytomegalovirus exposure and HLA in healthy donors. Repertoires were generated with immunoSEQ multiplex PCR, while TCRdb's copy carries only in-frame clones and drops some. Of about 110,000 clones listed, just over 70% are singletons. What was sequenced was PBMCs. These receptors came from a boy under 18 in good health and CMV-seronegative. Each CDR3 is given with its conserved first and last residue.

TRBV7-3	TRBJ2-1	CASGTSALDEQFF
TRBV6-4	TRBJ2-3	CASSDGTSGADTQYF
TRBV30	TRBJ2-7	CAWNRGGAHEQYF
TRBV27	TRBJ2-3	CASSQADKSTTDTQYF
TRBV10-2	TRBJ1-2	CASSESSGNGYTF
TRBV14	TRBJ2-7	CASSPHRGSSSYEQYF
TRBV10-3	TRBJ1-1	CAISDGSPEAFF
TRBV28	TRBJ1-5	CASSPGTAVQPQHF
TRBV4-2	TRBJ2-7	CASSQESLSYEQYF
TRBV7-4	TRBJ2-1	CASSLAGGGDYNEQFF
TRBV9	TRBJ1-6	CASSLPQGVLHF
TRBV30	TRBJ1-6	CAWSTGQGYNSPLHF
TRBV6-1	TRBJ2-7	CASSAGGGGYEQYF
TRBV4-1	TRBJ2-7	CASSQDAHRSSAGAYEQYF
TRBV6-6	TRBJ1-1	CASSYSTQNTEAFF
TRBV28	TRBJ1-5	CASSLTGNQPQHF
TRBV5-1	TRBJ1-1	CARRIQDGETEAFF
TRBV28	TRBJ2-2	CASNERGSTGELFF
TRBV19	TRBJ2-3	CASMGFGRPDTQYF
TRBV28	TRBJ1-6	CASSGQLNSPLHF
TRBV4-1	TRBJ1-5	CASSQGGSHNQPQHF
TRBV6-5	TRBJ2-1	CASSPRDRDRDEQFF
TRBV5-1	TRBJ2-1	CASSSTGQGAYNEQFF
TRBV15	TRBJ1-2	CATRAQNANYGYTF
TRBV7-2	TRBJ1-1	CASSLDLGQDTEAFF
TRBV10-3	TRBJ1-5	CAISESSGAQPQHF
TRBV4-1	TRBJ1-2	CASSPIPDTDYGYTF
TRBV5-1	TRBJ1-1	CASSSGFAEAFF
TRBV29-1	TRBJ1-4	CSVGAGSGKLFF
TRBV5-4	TRBJ2-5	CASSVSGATETQYF
TRBV5-6	TRBJ1-2	CASSQGAYGYTF
TRBV29-1	TRBJ2-7	CSVVSEADYEQYF
TRBV13	TRBJ2-2	CASSLRGGAGTGELFF
TRBV28	TRBJ2-7	CASTRLRTGGFSYEQYF
TRBV6-5	TRBJ2-3	CATSLTDTQYF
TRBV5-6	TRBJ2-4	CASSRRQSLAKNIQYF
TRBV13	TRBJ1-1	CASSSTVASEAFF